The 5 T cell receptor beta chains below all came from one sample that was sequenced in a study of T-cell reconstitution after alpha-beta-depleted transplantation in children. Construction of the TCRbeta library involved unique molecular identifiers. TCRdb recomputed calls from the PCR reads with MiXCR, one row per CDR3 protein. The table includes about 240,000 distinct CDR3 sequences, about a quarter detected once. The sequenced sample was PBMCs, obtained before TCRalphabeta/CD19-depleted stem cell transplant. Every receptor here comes from a girl between 2 and 10 years old with Fanconi anemia, due to receive a stem cell transplant.

The rearrangement joins TRBV20-1 to TRBJ1-3, with unresolved D. This CDR3 has 13 amino acids. Trimming removed 5 bases at V and 2 bases at J, with 10 bases between. Germline assignment: CDR1 DFQATT and CDR2 SNEGSKA (reference sequence). The CDR3 DNA reads TGCAGTGCTCAAGGGTTGGCTGGAAACACCATATATTTT. The encoded protein is CSAQGLAGNTIYF.

V gene TRBV9 combines with J gene TRBJ2-1, with 7 nucleotides matching TRBD1. V was pared by 3 bases and J by 0 bases, with 6 bases of the junction left unmatched. The CDR3 has 16 amino acids. Germline V gene data show CDR1 as SGDLS and CDR2 as YYNGEE. DNA for the CDR3: TGTGCCAGCAGCGGCAGACAGGGTGGCTCCTACAATGAGCAGTTCTTC. Residues: CASSGRQGGSYNEQFF.

This clonotype was counted a few times. The chain carries TRBV12-3 or TRBV12-4 and TRBJ2-5; 11 bases are shared with TRBD2. V lost 7 bases to trimming and J lost 4 bases; unmatched junction nucleotides: 5. There are 14 residues in the CDR3. The CDR3 reads CASTLTSGIETQYF. As DNA, the CDR3 is TGTGCCAGCACCTTGACTAGCGGGATAGAGACCCAGTACTTC.

This clonotype was detected only a few times. The chain combines TRBV20-1 with TRBJ2-3, with 7 bases aligning to TRBD1. In germline, CDR1 is DFQATT, CDR2 SNEGSKA (reference sequence). Trimming removed 7 bases from V and 4 bases from J; junction bases left unmatched: 5. The CDR3 runs to 12 residues. The CDR3 region is CSVRGYSDTQYF. CDR3 nucleotide sequence: TGCAGTGTCAGGGGGTACTCAGATACGCAGTATTTT.

This clonotype turned up a few times. This chain links TRBV5-1 with TRBJ2-3; no reliable D call. Germline V gene sequence: CDR1 SGHRS, CDR2 YFSETQ. CDR3 size: 14 residues. Trimming shortened V by 0 bases and J by 2 bases, and 7 bases separated the two germline ends. The CDR3 is CASSLEHNTDTQYF. The CDR3 nucleotides read TGCGCCAGCAGCTTGGAACACAACACAGATACGCAGTATTTT.